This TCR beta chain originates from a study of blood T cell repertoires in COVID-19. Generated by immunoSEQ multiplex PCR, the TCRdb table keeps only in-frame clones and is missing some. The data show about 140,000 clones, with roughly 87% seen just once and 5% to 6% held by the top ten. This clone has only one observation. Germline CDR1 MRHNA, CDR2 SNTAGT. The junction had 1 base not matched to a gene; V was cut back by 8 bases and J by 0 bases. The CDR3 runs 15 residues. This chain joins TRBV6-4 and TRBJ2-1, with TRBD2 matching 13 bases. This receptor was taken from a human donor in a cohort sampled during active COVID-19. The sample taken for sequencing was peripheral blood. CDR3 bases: TGTGCCAGCGGACTAGCGGGGGCCTCCTACAATGAGCAGTTCTTC. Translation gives CASGLAGASYNEQFF.